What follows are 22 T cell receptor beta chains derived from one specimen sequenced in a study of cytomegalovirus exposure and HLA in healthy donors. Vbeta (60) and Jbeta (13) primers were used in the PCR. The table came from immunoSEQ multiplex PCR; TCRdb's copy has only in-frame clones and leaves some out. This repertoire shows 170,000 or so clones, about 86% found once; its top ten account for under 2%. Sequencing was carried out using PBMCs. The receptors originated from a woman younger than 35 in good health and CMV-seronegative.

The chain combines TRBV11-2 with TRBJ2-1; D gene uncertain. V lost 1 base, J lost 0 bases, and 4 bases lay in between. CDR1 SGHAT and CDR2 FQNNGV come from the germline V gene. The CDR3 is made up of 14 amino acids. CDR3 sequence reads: CASSLASSYNEQFF. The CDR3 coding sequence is TGTGCCAGCAGCTTAGCCAGCTCCTACAATGAGCAGTTCTTC.

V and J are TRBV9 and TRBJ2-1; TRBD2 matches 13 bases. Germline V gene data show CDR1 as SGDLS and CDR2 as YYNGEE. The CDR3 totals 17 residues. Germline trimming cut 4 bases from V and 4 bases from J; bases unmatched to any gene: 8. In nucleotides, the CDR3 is TGTGCCAGCAGCACCGAGGGACTAGCGGGAAAATACAATGAGCAGTTCTTC. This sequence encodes CASSTEGLAGKYNEQFF.

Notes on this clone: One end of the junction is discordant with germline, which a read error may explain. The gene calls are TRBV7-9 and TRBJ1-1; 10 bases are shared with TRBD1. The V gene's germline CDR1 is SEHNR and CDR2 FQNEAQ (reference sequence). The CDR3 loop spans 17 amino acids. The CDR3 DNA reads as TGTTCCAGCAGTTTTCGCCGGGACAGGGGCCAGAACACTGAAGCTTTCTTT. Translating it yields CSSSFRRDRGQNTEAFF.

CDR3 in DNA: TGTGCCAGCAACAACCCCGGACAGGGTAGAGAAAAACTGTTTTTT. It translates to CASNNPGQGREKLFF. The chain employs TRBV6-6 and TRBJ1-4, with 8 nucleotides matching TRBD1. There are 15 residues in the CDR3. Germline V gives CDR1 MNHNY, CDR2 SVGAGI (reference sequence). V shed 7 bases, J shed 8 bases, and the junction held 12 bases outside the gene matches.

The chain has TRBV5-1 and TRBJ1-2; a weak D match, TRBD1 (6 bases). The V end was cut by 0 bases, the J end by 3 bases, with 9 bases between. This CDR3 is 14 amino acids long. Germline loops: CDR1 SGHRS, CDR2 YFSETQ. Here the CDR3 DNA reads TGCGCCAGCAGCTTGGGACAGGAACACTATGGCTACACCTTC. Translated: CASSLGQEHYGYTF.

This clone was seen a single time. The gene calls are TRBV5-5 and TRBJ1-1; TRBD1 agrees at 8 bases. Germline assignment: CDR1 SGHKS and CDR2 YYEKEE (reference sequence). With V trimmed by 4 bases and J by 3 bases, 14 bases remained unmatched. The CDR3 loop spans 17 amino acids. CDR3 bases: TGTGCCAGCAGCCCCGGCAGGGGGCGAATAGTGGACACTGAAGCTTTCTTT. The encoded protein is CASSPGRGRIVDTEAFF.

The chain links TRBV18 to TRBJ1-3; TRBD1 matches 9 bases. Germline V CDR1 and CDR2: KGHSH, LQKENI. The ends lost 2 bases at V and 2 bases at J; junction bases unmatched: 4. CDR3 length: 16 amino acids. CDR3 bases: TGTGCCAGCTCACCAAGGGACAGGGAGACTGGAAACACCATATATTTT. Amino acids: CASSPRDRETGNTIYF.

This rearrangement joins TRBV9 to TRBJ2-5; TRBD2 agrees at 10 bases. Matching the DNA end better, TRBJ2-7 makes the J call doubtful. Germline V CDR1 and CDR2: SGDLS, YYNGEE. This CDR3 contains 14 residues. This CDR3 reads CASSVSLAGYEQYF. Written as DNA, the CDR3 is TGTGCCAGCAGCGTATCACTAGCGGGATACGAGCAGTACTTC.

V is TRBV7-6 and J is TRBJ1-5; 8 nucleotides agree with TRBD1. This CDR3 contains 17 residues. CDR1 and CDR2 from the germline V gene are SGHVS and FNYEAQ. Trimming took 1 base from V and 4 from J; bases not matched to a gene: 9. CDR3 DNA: TGTGCCAGCAGCTTAGGTCCCAGGGGGCGCGGGAATCAGCCCCAGCATTTT. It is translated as CASSLGPRGRGNQPQHF.

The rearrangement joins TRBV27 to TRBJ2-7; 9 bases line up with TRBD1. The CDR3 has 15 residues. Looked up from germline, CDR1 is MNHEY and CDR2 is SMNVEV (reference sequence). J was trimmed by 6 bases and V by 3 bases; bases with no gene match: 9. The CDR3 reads CASSFIRTGDREQYF. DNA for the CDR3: TGTGCCAGCAGTTTTATCAGGACAGGGGATCGCGAGCAGTACTTC.

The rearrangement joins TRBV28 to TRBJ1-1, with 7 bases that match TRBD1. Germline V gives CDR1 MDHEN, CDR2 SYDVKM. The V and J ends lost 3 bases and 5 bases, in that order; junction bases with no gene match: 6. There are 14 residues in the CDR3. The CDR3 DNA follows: TGTGCCAGCAGTTTCTCGACAGGGATAACTGAAGCTTTCTTT. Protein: CASSFSTGITEAFF.

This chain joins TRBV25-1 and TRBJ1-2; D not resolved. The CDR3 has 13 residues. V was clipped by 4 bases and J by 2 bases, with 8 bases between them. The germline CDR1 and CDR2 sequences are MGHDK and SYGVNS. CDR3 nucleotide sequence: TGTGCCAGCAGTGCCGGGATCAACTATGGCTACACCTTC. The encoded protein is CASSAGINYGYTF.

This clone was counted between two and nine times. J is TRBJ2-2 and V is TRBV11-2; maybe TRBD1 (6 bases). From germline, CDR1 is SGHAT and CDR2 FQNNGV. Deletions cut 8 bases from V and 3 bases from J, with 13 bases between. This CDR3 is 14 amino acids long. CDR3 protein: CASRWQGYTGELFF. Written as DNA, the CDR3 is TGTGCCAGCCGATGGCAGGGGTACACCGGGGAGCTGTTTTTT.

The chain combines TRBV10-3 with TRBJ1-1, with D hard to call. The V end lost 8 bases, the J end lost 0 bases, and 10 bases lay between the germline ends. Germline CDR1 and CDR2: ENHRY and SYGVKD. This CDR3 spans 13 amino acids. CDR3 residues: CAIGKEVNTEAFF. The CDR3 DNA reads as TGTGCCATCGGCAAGGAGGTGAACACTGAAGCTTTCTTT.

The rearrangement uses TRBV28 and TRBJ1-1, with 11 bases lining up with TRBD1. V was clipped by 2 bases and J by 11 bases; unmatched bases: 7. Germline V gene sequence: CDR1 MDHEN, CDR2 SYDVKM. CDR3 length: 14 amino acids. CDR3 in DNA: TGTGCCAGCAGTTTACCCGGACAGGGGGCCCTGGCTTTCTTT. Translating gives CASSLPGQGALAFF.

The CDR3 sequence: CASSLVWEFTAEGNQPQHF. In DNA form, the CDR3 reads TGTGCCAGCAGCTTGGTTTGGGAATTTACCGCGGAGGGCAATCAGCCCCAGCATTTT. The chain employs TRBV5-8 and TRBJ1-5; no definite D call. V dropped 0 bases and J dropped 2 bases, with 21 bases sitting between them. This CDR3 comprises 19 residues. The germline gives CDR1 SGHTS, CDR2 YDEGEE.

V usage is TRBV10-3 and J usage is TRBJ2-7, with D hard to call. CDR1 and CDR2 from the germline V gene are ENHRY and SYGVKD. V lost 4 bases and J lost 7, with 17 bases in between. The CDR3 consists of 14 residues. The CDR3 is CAISGLEPSPEQYF. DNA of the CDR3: TGTGCCATCAGTGGACTTGAACCCAGCCCGGAGCAGTACTTC.

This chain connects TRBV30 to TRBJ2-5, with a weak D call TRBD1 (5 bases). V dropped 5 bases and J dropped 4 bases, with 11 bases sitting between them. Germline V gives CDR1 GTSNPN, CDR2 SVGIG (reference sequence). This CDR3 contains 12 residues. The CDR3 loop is CAWGQGGETQYF. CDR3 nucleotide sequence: TGTGCCTGGGGCCAGGGTGGAGAGACCCAGTACTTC.

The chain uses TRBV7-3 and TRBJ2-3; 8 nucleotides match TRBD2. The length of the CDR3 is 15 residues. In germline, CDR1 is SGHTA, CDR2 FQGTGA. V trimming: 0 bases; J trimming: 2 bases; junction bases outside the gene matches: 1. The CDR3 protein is CASSLTSGTTDTQYF. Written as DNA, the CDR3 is TGTGCCAGCAGCTTAACTAGCGGGACCACAGATACGCAGTATTTT.

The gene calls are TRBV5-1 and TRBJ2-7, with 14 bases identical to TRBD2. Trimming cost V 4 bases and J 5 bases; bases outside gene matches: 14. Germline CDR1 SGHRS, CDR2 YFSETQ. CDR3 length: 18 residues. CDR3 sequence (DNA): TGCGCCAGCAGCCCCCGACTAGCGGGGGGGCCCGGGCGGAACGAGCAGTACTTC. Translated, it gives CASSPRLAGGPGRNEQYF.

CDR3 amino acids: CAISQYMWTGGGLGTDTQYF. The CDR3 DNA follows: TGTGCCATCAGCCAATACATGTGGACAGGGGGAGGGTTGGGAACAGATACGCAGTATTTT. The rearrangement links TRBV10-3 to TRBJ2-3; 10 bases align to TRBD1. From germline, CDR1 is ENHRY and CDR2 SYGVKD. The V gene end was trimmed by 6 bases and the J gene end by 3 bases; junction bases not matched to a gene: 21. The CDR3 length is 20 residues.

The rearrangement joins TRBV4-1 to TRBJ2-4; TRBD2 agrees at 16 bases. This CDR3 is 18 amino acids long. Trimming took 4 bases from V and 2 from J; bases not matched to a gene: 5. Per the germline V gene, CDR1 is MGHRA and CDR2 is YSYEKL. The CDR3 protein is CASSPGLAGGKSKNIQYF. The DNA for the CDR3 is TGCGCCAGCAGCCCGGGACTAGCGGGGGGGAAATCCAAAAACATTCAGTACTTC.